This TCR beta chain was recovered during a study of T cell responses to AZD1222 COVID-19 vaccine. Findings of the study overall: Unmutated regions of variants are reportedly targeted by nearly half of spike-specific TCRs. Clonal diversity was possibly underestimated, and white British individuals and females predominated among donors. No repertoire was sampled before or during the peak T cell response, only after it. Baseline serostatus was positive in only six AZD1222 recipients.

A note on this clone: The antigen remains undetermined.

Sequencing used immunoSEQ multiplex PCR; TCRdb keeps in-frame clones, though not all of them. Among under 200,000 clones, about 89% were seen once, and the ten largest hold about 1.9%. The CDR3 totals 16 residues. Unmatched junction bases numbered 8, after V lost 5 bases and J lost 2 bases. The germline V gene has CDR1 SEHNR and CDR2 FQNEAQ (reference sequence). The sequences come from peripheral blood, collected on day 0 of AZD1222 vaccination. This TCR was recovered from an adult in good health. The chain combines TRBV7-9 with TRBJ1-2; 10 bases align to TRBD1. The CDR3 sequence: CASSVETGQGNYGYTF. CDR3 bases: TGTGCCAGCAGCGTAGAAACGGGACAGGGGAACTATGGCTACACCTTC. Full variable domain (outside the CDR3, taken from reference TRBV7-9 and TRBJ1-2): DTGVSQNPRHKITKRGQNVTFRCDPISEHNRLYWYRQTLGQGPEFLTYFQNEAQLEKSRLLSDRFSAERPKGSFSTLEIQRTEQGDSAMYLCASSVETGQGNYGYTFGSGTRLTVV.